The rows below give T cell receptor beta chains drawn from one sample of a study of blood T cell repertoires in COVID-19. Data came from immunoSEQ multiplex PCR; TCRdb stores just in-frame clones and leaves some out. This sample has some 200,000 clones, with roughly 76% found just once. The sample taken for sequencing was peripheral blood. The receptors come from a woman in her 50s with active or convalescent COVID-19. Each CDR3 is given with its conserved first and last residue. The order of the fields is J gene, D gene, clone size, V gene, CDR3 DNA, CDR3 protein. The D gene is left open where the match is weak. A clone size is listed for some rows: how often the clone was seen (once, few, many), or a class if it is expanded.

j_call: TRBJ1-1; d_call: TRBD1; clone_size: .; v_call: TRBV24-1; cdr3_nt: TGTGCCACCAGTGAGGAGCCGGGACAGGGGATTTGGAGGCGTAACTACACTGAAGCTTTCTTT; cdr3_aa: CATSEEPGQGIWRRNYTEAFF
j_call: TRBJ2-3; d_call: .; clone_size: .; v_call: TRBV12-3/TRBV12-4; cdr3_nt: TGTGCCAGCAGTCCCGACAGGTGGACGCAGTATTTT; cdr3_aa: CASSPDRWTQYF
j_call: TRBJ2-2; d_call: .; clone_size: .; v_call: TRBV19; cdr3_nt: TGTGCCAGTACCTCCCTCAACACCGGGGAGCTGTTTTTT; cdr3_aa: CASTSLNTGELFF
j_call: TRBJ1-2; d_call: TRBD1; clone_size: .; v_call: TRBV3-1/TRBV3-2; cdr3_nt: TGTGCCAGCAGCCCGAGGGGGGACAGCTATGGCTACACCTTC; cdr3_aa: CASSPRGDSYGYTF
j_call: TRBJ1-1; d_call: TRBD1; clone_size: .; v_call: TRBV13; cdr3_nt: TGTGCCAGCAGCTTAGGAGGGGGCCGGACTGAAGCTTTCTTT; cdr3_aa: CASSLGGGRTEAFF
j_call: TRBJ2-3; d_call: .; clone_size: .; v_call: TRBV7-2; cdr3_nt: TGTGCCAGCAGCTTAGTGGGTAGCGGCACAGATACGCAGTATTTT; cdr3_aa: CASSLVGSGTDTQYF
j_call: TRBJ1-5; d_call: .; clone_size: few; v_call: TRBV27; cdr3_nt: TGTGCCAGCAGTATAACAGGGCATTTGCCCCAGCATTTT; cdr3_aa: CASSITGHLPQHF
j_call: TRBJ2-7; d_call: TRBD1; clone_size: .; v_call: TRBV29-1; cdr3_nt: TGCAGCGCCGGACAGGGGGCGTACGAGCAGTACTTC; cdr3_aa: CSAGQGAYEQYF
j_call: TRBJ1-2; d_call: .; clone_size: .; v_call: TRBV18; cdr3_nt: TGTGCCAGCTCACCCGATATGGACAGCTACTATGGCTACACCTTC; cdr3_aa: CASSPDMDSYYGYTF
j_call: TRBJ2-1; d_call: TRBD1; clone_size: .; v_call: TRBV7-2; cdr3_nt: TGTGCCAGCAGCCCGGGACAGGTCAATGAGCAGTTCTTC; cdr3_aa: CASSPGQVNEQFF
j_call: TRBJ2-2; d_call: TRBD1; clone_size: once; v_call: TRBV2; cdr3_nt: TGTGCCAGCAGTGGACAGGGTTCGAACACCGGGGAGCTGTTTTTT; cdr3_aa: CASSGQGSNTGELFF
j_call: TRBJ2-2; d_call: .; clone_size: .; v_call: TRBV7-2; cdr3_nt: TGTGCCAGCAGCTTAGTTTACGGGGGAGTGAACACCGGGGAGCTGTTTTTT; cdr3_aa: CASSLVYGGVNTGELFF
j_call: TRBJ2-5; d_call: .; clone_size: .; v_call: TRBV18; cdr3_nt: TGTGCCAGCTCACATTCGACCGAGAGGAAAGAGACCCAGTACTTC; cdr3_aa: CASSHSTERKETQYF
j_call: TRBJ1-5; d_call: .; clone_size: .; v_call: TRBV30; cdr3_nt: TGTGCCTGGAGTCCTGGGGGGGACAATCAGCCCCAGCATTTT; cdr3_aa: CAWSPGGDNQPQHF
j_call: TRBJ1-6; d_call: .; clone_size: few; v_call: TRBV2; cdr3_nt: TGTGCCAGCAGGGAGACGGGAAGCTCCTATAATTCACCCCTCCACTTT; cdr3_aa: CASRETGSSYNSPLHF
j_call: TRBJ1-3; d_call: .; clone_size: once; v_call: TRBV28; cdr3_nt: TGTGCCAGCAGTCCCTTCAGCTCTGGAAACACCATATATTTT; cdr3_aa: CASSPFSSGNTIYF
j_call: TRBJ1-5; d_call: .; clone_size: .; v_call: TRBV6-5; cdr3_nt: TGTGCCAGCAGGGAGGGAATATGGGGTCAGCCCCAGCATTTT; cdr3_aa: CASREGIWGQPQHF
j_call: TRBJ2-1; d_call: TRBD2; clone_size: .; v_call: TRBV2; cdr3_nt: TGTGCCAGCAGCCCAACTAGCGGGGGGCGGTTTGAGCAGTTCTTC; cdr3_aa: CASSPTSGGRFEQFF
j_call: TRBJ2-3; d_call: TRBD2; clone_size: once; v_call: TRBV30; cdr3_nt: TGTGCCCGGTCCGGGGGGATCAGCACAGATACGCAGTATTTT; cdr3_aa: CARSGGISTDTQYF
j_call: TRBJ2-2; d_call: TRBD2; clone_size: .; v_call: TRBV7-2; cdr3_nt: TGTGCCAGCAGCTTAGTAGCGGGGGCCGGGGAGCTGTTTTTT; cdr3_aa: CASSLVAGAGELFF
j_call: TRBJ2-2; d_call: TRBD2; clone_size: few; v_call: TRBV7-9; cdr3_nt: TGTGCCAGCAGCTTAAGACTAGCCGGCACCGGGGAGCTGTTTTTT; cdr3_aa: CASSLRLAGTGELFF
j_call: TRBJ1-1; d_call: .; clone_size: .; v_call: TRBV7-2; cdr3_nt: TGTGCCAGCAGCTTACTTTTCGGGAGGGATTGGACTGAAGCTTTCTTT; cdr3_aa: CASSLLFGRDWTEAFF
j_call: TRBJ2-3; d_call: .; clone_size: .; v_call: TRBV4-3; cdr3_nt: TGCGCCAGCAGCCAGGGTCAGGGTGATACGCAGTATTTT; cdr3_aa: CASSQGQGDTQYF
j_call: TRBJ1-1; d_call: TRBD1; clone_size: .; v_call: TRBV2; cdr3_nt: TGTGCCAGCAGTGATCGCCGGGACAGGGCAGGGGTAGCTTTCTTT; cdr3_aa: CASSDRRDRAGVAFF
j_call: TRBJ1-1; d_call: .; clone_size: once; v_call: TRBV5-1; cdr3_nt: TGCGCCAGCAGCTTGGCCGGGCGGGCCATAAACACTGAAGCTTTCTTT; cdr3_aa: CASSLAGRAINTEAFF
j_call: TRBJ2-3; d_call: TRBD2; clone_size: .; v_call: TRBV5-1; cdr3_nt: TGCGCCAGCAGCTTGGCCGGGGGGGGCCTAGATACGCAGTATTTT; cdr3_aa: CASSLAGGGLDTQYF
j_call: TRBJ1-4; d_call: TRBD1; clone_size: few; v_call: TRBV18; cdr3_nt: TGTGCCAGCTCAAAGGACAGGGGTAATGAAAAACTGTTTTTT; cdr3_aa: CASSKDRGNEKLFF
j_call: TRBJ2-6; d_call: TRBD1; clone_size: .; v_call: TRBV24-1; cdr3_nt: TGTGCCACCCACGGACAGGGCTCCTCTGGGGCCAACGTCCTGACTTTC; cdr3_aa: CATHGQGSSGANVLTF
j_call: TRBJ2-2; d_call: TRBD2; clone_size: .; v_call: TRBV15; cdr3_nt: TGTGCCACCAGCAGAGATGGGTTTAGCGGGAGGGCCGCCGGGGAGCTGTTTTTT; cdr3_aa: CATSRDGFSGRAAGELFF
j_call: TRBJ1-4; d_call: .; clone_size: .; v_call: TRBV5-1; cdr3_nt: TGCGCCAGCAGGCGCGGGGCTAATGAAAAACTGTTTTTT; cdr3_aa: CASRRGANEKLFF
j_call: TRBJ2-2; d_call: TRBD2; clone_size: .; v_call: TRBV29-1; cdr3_nt: TGCAGCGTGCGACTAGCCCTAACCGGGGCGAACACCGGGGAGCTGTTTTTT; cdr3_aa: CSVRLALTGANTGELFF
j_call: TRBJ2-1; d_call: .; clone_size: .; v_call: TRBV30; cdr3_nt: TGTGCCTCAAAGCCCCAGGCCTACAATGAGCAGTTCTTC; cdr3_aa: CASKPQAYNEQFF
j_call: TRBJ1-2; d_call: .; clone_size: few; v_call: TRBV27; cdr3_nt: TGTGCCAGCAGTCCCTGGAGGGGTTCGAACTATGGCTACACCTTC; cdr3_aa: CASSPWRGSNYGYTF
j_call: TRBJ2-3; d_call: TRBD2; clone_size: once; v_call: TRBV30; cdr3_nt: TGTGCCTGGAGTGTACCCCTAGCGGGGGCCTTAGATACGCAGTATTTT; cdr3_aa: CAWSVPLAGALDTQYF
j_call: TRBJ2-3; d_call: TRBD1; clone_size: once; v_call: TRBV7-3; cdr3_nt: TGTGCCAGCAGCATCACAGGGGGCACAGATACGCAGTATTTT; cdr3_aa: CASSITGGTDTQYF
j_call: TRBJ2-2; d_call: TRBD1; clone_size: .; v_call: TRBV18; cdr3_nt: TGTGCCAGCTCACCGAGGAGACAGGGGCTCACCGGGGAGCTGTTTTTT; cdr3_aa: CASSPRRQGLTGELFF
j_call: TRBJ1-3; d_call: TRBD1; clone_size: large; v_call: TRBV28; cdr3_nt: TGTGCCAGCAGTCGGGGACAGGGGGCCGGAAACACCATATATTTT; cdr3_aa: CASSRGQGAGNTIYF
j_call: TRBJ2-5; d_call: .; clone_size: .; v_call: TRBV10-3; cdr3_nt: TGTGCCATCAGTGAGAGGACAGCCGAGACCCAGTACTTC; cdr3_aa: CAISERTAETQYF
j_call: TRBJ2-1; d_call: TRBD2; clone_size: .; v_call: TRBV19; cdr3_nt: TGTGCCAGTAGTATGTTTGGCGGGGGGGGAAGCTCCTACAATGAGCAGTTCTTC; cdr3_aa: CASSMFGGGGSSYNEQFF
j_call: TRBJ1-5; d_call: TRBD1; clone_size: .; v_call: TRBV7-3; cdr3_nt: TGTGCCAGCAGCTCCCAACTTGTATCGGGACAGAGCAATCAGCCCCAGCATTTT; cdr3_aa: CASSSQLVSGQSNQPQHF
j_call: TRBJ2-1; d_call: .; clone_size: once; v_call: TRBV9; cdr3_nt: TGTGCCAGCAGCCCGCAAGTCGGGGGGCGGTACAATGAGCAGTTCTTC; cdr3_aa: CASSPQVGGRYNEQFF
j_call: TRBJ1-1; d_call: .; clone_size: .; v_call: TRBV6-5; cdr3_nt: TGTGCCAGCAGTCCTCAGGGGCGGTCTGAAGCTTTCTTT; cdr3_aa: CASSPQGRSEAFF
j_call: TRBJ2-1; d_call: .; clone_size: once; v_call: TRBV27; cdr3_nt: TGTGCCAGCAGTCCCGACAGCTACAATGAGCAGTTCTTC; cdr3_aa: CASSPDSYNEQFF
j_call: TRBJ2-3; d_call: .; clone_size: .; v_call: TRBV12-3/TRBV12-4; cdr3_nt: TGTGCCAGCAGTTTTACGGGAGATACGCAGTATTTT; cdr3_aa: CASSFTGDTQYF